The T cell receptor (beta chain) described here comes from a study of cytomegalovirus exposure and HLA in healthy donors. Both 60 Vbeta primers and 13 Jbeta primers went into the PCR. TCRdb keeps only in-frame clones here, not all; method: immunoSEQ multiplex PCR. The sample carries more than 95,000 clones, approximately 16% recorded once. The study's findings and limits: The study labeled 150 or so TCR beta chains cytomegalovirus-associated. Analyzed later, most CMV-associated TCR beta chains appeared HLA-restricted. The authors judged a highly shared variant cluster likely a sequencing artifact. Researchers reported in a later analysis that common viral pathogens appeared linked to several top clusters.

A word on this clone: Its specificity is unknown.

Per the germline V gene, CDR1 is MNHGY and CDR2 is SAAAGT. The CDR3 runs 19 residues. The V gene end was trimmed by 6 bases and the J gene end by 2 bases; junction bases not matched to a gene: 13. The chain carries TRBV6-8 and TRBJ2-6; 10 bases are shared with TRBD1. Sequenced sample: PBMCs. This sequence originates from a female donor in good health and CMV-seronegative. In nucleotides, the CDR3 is TGTGCCAGCAGGCCCAGCTCCGACAGGGGGCTAGCTGGGGCCAACGTCCTGACTTTC. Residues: CASRPSSDRGLAGANVLTF.